This TCR beta chain originates from a study of graft-versus-host responses after intestinal transplantation (TCRdb year 2021). About the full investigation: Recipients received multivisceral, liver-intestinal, or isolated intestinal transplants. To identify alloreactive clones, pre-transplant mixed lymphocyte reaction products were sequenced and compared with unstimulated pre-transplant donor and recipient T cells. Donor T cell macrochimerism was defined as a peak of at least 4% donor T cells among recipient peripheral blood mononuclear cells. A cohort of 24 intestinal transplant recipients, including one retransplant, was enrolled, and a few patients lacking pretransplant specimens were excluded. Anti-thymocyte globulin induction was given to all recipients, followed by maintenance tacrolimus and steroids for approximately three years. Instead of going to the commercial service, samples from a few later patients were sequenced in-house on an Illumina MiSeq and processed with MiXCR. After intestinal transplantation, graft-versus-host and host-versus-graft alloreactive T cell clones in the graft, circulation and bone marrow were tracked using bulk TCR-beta CDR3 sequencing.

In light of the paper, this sample's time point label describes: cells obtained before transplantation from donor or recipient. CD3+CD4+ and CD3+CD8+ populations were FACS-sorted from unstimulated pre-transplant donor and recipient cells taken from spleen or lymph nodes. General findings and caveats noted by the study authors: GvH clones were found in recipient bone marrow, and some of the GvH clones appeared earlier in ileal mucosa or blood, which is consistent with an intestinal mucosal origin. Early after transplant, peak levels of circulating GvH clones were associated with declines in HvG clones. In the allografts of patients with donor T cell macrochimerism, GvH to HvG T cell clonal ratios were high. The conclusions were limited by the relatively low number and heterogeneity of the intestinal transplant patients.

The library came from the immunoSEQ multiplex PCR assay. For most patients, genomic DNA was isolated using the Qiagen DNeasy Blood and Tissue Kit and was shipped frozen to Adaptive Biotechnologies for TCR sequencing. For most patients, genomic DNA was subjected to high-throughput TCR-beta CDR3 sequencing by Adaptive Biotechnologies. The source study handled its data this way. Adaptive's ImmunoSEQ software supplied the TCR sequencing data for around 19 patients, while MiXCR and VDJtools were used to process a few other patients. To correct CD4 versus CD8 sorting errors, sequences present in both subsets at a frequency ratio below 5:1 were removed. CDR3 nucleotide sequences shared between donor and recipient were removed because the origin of such sequences could not be assigned. To count as alloreactive, a clone needed at least 2-fold expansion over unstimulated cells and a minimum CFSE-low frequency of 0.002% (template counts) or 0.001% (read counts). Clones detected in sequenced pre-transplant spleen, lymph node, or MLR CFSE-low populations of the donor or recipient were defined as mappable. The cumulative frequency of alloreactive clones was calculated as a percentage of all sequences, weighted by copy number. Held by TCRdb, this immuneACCESS table contains in-frame sequences only and omits some clones. Under half of the omission traces to an unresolved V gene where checked; the cause of the rest is unknown. That table supplies the V and J calls and clone size; D and trimming were determined from the DNA. Recorded for this sample are tens of thousands of clones; about 94% of them occurred a single time. About 0.53% of the sample is in the top ten clones.

With regard to this clone: The antigen it binds to is not known. It has no much larger one-base neighbor in the sample; base qualities were not kept.

There are 14 amino acids in the CDR3, from cysteine to phenylalanine inclusive. The CDR3 DNA has 42 bases and is translated from base 1. V loses 3 bases at its end and J loses 1 base; junction bases beyond the gene matches: 1. Based on the germline V gene, the CDR1 and CDR2 sequences are SGDLS and YYNGEE. The chain is encoded by TRBV9 joined to TRBJ1-5; 7 of the junction bases match TRBD1. Source: unstimulated CD8+ T cells sorted from spleen or lymph node cells, taken before intestinal transplant. This sequence originates from a human donor who received an intestinal transplant. The encoded CDR3 is CASSAGQSNQPQHF. The nucleotides read TGTGCCAGCAGCGCGGGACAGAGCAATCAGCCCCAGCATTTT.